Listed below are T cell receptor beta chains from one sample, sequenced in a study of blood T cell repertoires in COVID-19. Sequencing was performed with immunoSEQ multiplex PCR; in TCRdb, only in-frame clones are kept and a portion is missing. The table has approximately 300,000 clones, about nine tenths seen once. The sequencing sample was made of peripheral blood. Source of these receptors: a woman in her twenties or thirties with COVID-19, enrolled during active disease. CDR3s leave out the opening cysteine and the closing phenylalanine or tryptophan. Fields, in order: V gene, J gene, CDR3 protein.

v_gene: TRBV14
j_gene: TRBJ2-6
CDR3aa: ASRPGQVTSGANVLT

v_gene: TRBV21-1
j_gene: TRBJ1-4
CDR3aa: ASSSQTGGTHEKLF

v_gene: TRBV28
j_gene: TRBJ2-7
CDR3aa: ASSDPDSGRSGDEQY

v_gene: TRBV6-5
j_gene: TRBJ2-2
CDR3aa: ASYRGSGELF

v_gene: TRBV11-3
j_gene: TRBJ2-7
CDR3aa: ASSLGWRRQY

v_gene: TRBV13
j_gene: TRBJ1-2
CDR3aa: ASSLGFREQGDYGYT

v_gene: TRBV7-5
j_gene: TRBJ2-1
CDR3aa: VRSLVSARSGLAYYNEQF

v_gene: TRBV6-5
j_gene: TRBJ2-7
CDR3aa: ASSYVSPSSYEQY

v_gene: TRBV30
j_gene: TRBJ1-1
CDR3aa: ASHGTGWGDTEAF

v_gene: TRBV11-2
j_gene: TRBJ2-2
CDR3aa: ASSRLANTGELF

v_gene: TRBV27
j_gene: TRBJ1-2
CDR3aa: ASSPGTLGRHYGYT

v_gene: TRBV21-1
j_gene: TRBJ2-2
CDR3aa: ASSPMGTLSGELF

v_gene: TRBV27
j_gene: TRBJ2-7
CDR3aa: ATSMGGVALEQY

v_gene: TRBV5-1
j_gene: TRBJ2-3
CDR3aa: ASSSYQSQGISTDTQY

v_gene: TRBV6-2/TRBV6-3
j_gene: TRBJ2-7
CDR3aa: ASSRGDEQY

v_gene: TRBV2
j_gene: TRBJ2-5
CDR3aa: ASSRGLETQY

v_gene: TRBV30
j_gene: TRBJ1-1
CDR3aa: AWDSPTGEANTEAF

v_gene: TRBV4-3
j_gene: TRBJ2-1
CDR3aa: ASSQDRPPSSYNEQF

v_gene: TRBV25-1
j_gene: TRBJ1-1
CDR3aa: ASSYTEFTEAF

v_gene: TRBV3-1/TRBV3-2
j_gene: TRBJ2-2
CDR3aa: ASSHETSGSKTGELF

v_gene: TRBV15
j_gene: TRBJ2-7
CDR3aa: ATSRGAGAYEQY

v_gene: TRBV27
j_gene: TRBJ1-1
CDR3aa: ASSLGGADTEAF

v_gene: TRBV7-9
j_gene: TRBJ2-7
CDR3aa: ASSLNRGPYEQY

v_gene: TRBV2
j_gene: TRBJ2-5
CDR3aa: ASSSGTEETQY

v_gene: TRBV6-2/TRBV6-3
j_gene: TRBJ1-5
CDR3aa: ASSYKAGALNQPQH

v_gene: TRBV6-2/TRBV6-3
j_gene: TRBJ2-7
CDR3aa: ASSYEQGTYEQY

v_gene: TRBV29-1
j_gene: TRBJ1-4
CDR3aa: SVETGEKLF

v_gene: TRBV5-3
j_gene: TRBJ1-5
CDR3aa: ARSFRSRQNQPQH

v_gene: TRBV5-1
j_gene: TRBJ1-6
CDR3aa: ASSPDRVDSPLH

v_gene: TRBV4-3
j_gene: TRBJ1-1
CDR3aa: ASSQGVFRDRGNTEAF

v_gene: TRBV30
j_gene: TRBJ2-2
CDR3aa: ASDEGASANTGELF